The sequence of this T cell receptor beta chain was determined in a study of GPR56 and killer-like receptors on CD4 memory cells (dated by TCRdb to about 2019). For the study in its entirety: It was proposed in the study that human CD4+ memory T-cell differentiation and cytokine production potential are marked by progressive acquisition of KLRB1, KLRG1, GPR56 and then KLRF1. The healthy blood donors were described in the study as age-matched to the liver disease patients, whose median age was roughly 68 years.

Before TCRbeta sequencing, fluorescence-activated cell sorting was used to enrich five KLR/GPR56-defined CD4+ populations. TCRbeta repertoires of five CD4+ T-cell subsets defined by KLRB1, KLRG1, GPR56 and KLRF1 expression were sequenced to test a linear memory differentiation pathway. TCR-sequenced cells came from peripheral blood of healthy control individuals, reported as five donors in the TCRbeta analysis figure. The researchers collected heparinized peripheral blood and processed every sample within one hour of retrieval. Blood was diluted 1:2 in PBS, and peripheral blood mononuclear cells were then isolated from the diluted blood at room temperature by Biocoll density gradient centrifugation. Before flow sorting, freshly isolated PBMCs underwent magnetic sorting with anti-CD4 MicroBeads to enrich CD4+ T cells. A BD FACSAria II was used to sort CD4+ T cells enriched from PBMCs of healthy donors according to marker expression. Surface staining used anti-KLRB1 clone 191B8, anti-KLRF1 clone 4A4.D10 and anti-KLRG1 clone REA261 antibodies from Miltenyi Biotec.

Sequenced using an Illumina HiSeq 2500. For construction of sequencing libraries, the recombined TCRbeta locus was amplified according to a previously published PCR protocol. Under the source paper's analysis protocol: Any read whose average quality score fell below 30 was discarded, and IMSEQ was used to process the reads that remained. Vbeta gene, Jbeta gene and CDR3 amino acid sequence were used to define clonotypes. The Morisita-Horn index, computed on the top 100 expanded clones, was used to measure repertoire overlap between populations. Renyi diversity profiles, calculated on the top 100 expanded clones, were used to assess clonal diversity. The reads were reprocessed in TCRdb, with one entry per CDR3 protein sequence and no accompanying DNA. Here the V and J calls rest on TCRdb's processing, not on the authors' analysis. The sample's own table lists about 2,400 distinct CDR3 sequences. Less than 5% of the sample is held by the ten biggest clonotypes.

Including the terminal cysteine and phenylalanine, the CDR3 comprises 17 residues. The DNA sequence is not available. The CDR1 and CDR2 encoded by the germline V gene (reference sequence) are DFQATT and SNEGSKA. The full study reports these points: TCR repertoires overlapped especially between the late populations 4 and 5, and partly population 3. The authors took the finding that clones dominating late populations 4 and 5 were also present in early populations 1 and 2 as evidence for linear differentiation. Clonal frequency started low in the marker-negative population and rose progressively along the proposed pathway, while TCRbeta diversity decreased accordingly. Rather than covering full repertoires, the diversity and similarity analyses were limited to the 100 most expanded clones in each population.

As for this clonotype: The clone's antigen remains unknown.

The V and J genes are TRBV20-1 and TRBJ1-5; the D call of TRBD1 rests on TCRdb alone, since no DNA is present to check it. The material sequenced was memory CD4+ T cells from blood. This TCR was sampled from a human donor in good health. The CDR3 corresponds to CSAGRTGGTSANQPQHF.